The 9 T cell receptor beta chains below all came from one sample that was sequenced in a study of cytomegalovirus exposure and HLA in healthy donors. Amplification used 60 Vbeta primers and 13 Jbeta primers. Some clones are missing from TCRdb's copy, which holds only in-frame ones; the method was immunoSEQ multiplex PCR. The sample has around 150,000 clones; roughly 80% are singletons. The sample consisted of PBMCs. The receptors originated from a woman in her 40s in good health and CMV-seropositive.

The J gene is TRBJ2-2, the V gene TRBV25-1; TRBD1 matches 9 bases. CDR3 size: 17 residues. J gave up 7 bases and V 3 bases, and 12 bases lay outside the gene matches. Germline CDR1 MGHDK, CDR2 SYGVNS. The CDR3 sequence: CASSEPGQGLISGELFF. The CDR3 nucleotides are TGTGCCAGCAGTGAGCCGGGACAGGGTCTTATAAGCGGGGAGCTGTTTTTT.

This clone occurred a few times. The rearrangement uses TRBV19 and TRBJ1-1; TRBD1 might be the D (6 bases). CDR3 size: 14 residues. Germline V gene lookup returns CDR1 LNHDA and CDR2 SQIVND (reference sequence). The ends were cut back, 4 bases at V and 1 base at J, with 10 bases in the middle. CDR3: CASSKGHQNTEAFF. The CDR3 DNA reads as TGTGCCAGTAGTAAGGGACACCAGAACACTGAAGCTTTCTTT.

In its sample, this clone was seen once. The rearrangement uses TRBV4-3 and TRBJ1-5; D possibly corresponds to TRBD1 (6 bases). Germline V gene sequence: CDR1 LGHNA, CDR2 YSLEER. Trimming took off 4 bases at V and 0 bases at J, with 19 bases between the two ends. The CDR3 consists of 18 residues. As DNA, the CDR3 is TGCGCCAGCAGCCCGGGACATGGGAAGGGGTATAGCAATCAGCCCCAGCATTTT. This codes for CASSPGHGKGYSNQPQHF.

The rearrangement joins TRBV7-2 to TRBJ2-7; 9 bases are shared with TRBD2. The germline V gene encodes CDR1 SGHTA and CDR2 FQGNSA. The V gene end was trimmed by 1 base and the J gene end by 4 bases; junction bases not matched to a gene: 5. The CDR3 extends over 15 amino acids. This CDR3 reads CASSLEAGGGYEQYF. For the CDR3, the DNA is TGTGCCAGCAGCTTAGAAGCGGGAGGAGGGTACGAGCAGTACTTC.

This chain connects TRBV11-2 to TRBJ2-1, with D possibly matching TRBD2 (6 bases). The length of the CDR3 is 15 residues. In germline, CDR1 is SGHAT, CDR2 FQNNGV. With 5 bases removed from V and 8 bases from J, the gap between germline ends came to 19 bases. The CDR3 nucleotides read TGTGCCAGCAGCCCTGGGGAGGTAGCGTTCGATGAGCAGTTCTTC. Translated: CASSPGEVAFDEQFF.

The chain combines TRBV28 with TRBJ1-2; D possibly corresponds to TRBD1 (5 bases). Trimming stripped 5 bases from V and 4 bases from J, with 11 bases between. This CDR3 has 13 amino acids. The V gene's germline CDR1 is MDHEN and CDR2 SYDVKM. The CDR3 protein is CASSKTGSYGYTF. Here the CDR3 DNA reads TGTGCCAGCAGTAAAACAGGCTCCTATGGCTACACCTTC.

This chain uses TRBV10-1 with TRBJ2-3, with 9 bases matching TRBD2. The CDR3 has 19 amino acids. Germline trimming cut 0 bases from V and 0 bases from J; bases unmatched to any gene: 10. Germline lookup yields CDR1 WNHNN and CDR2 SYGVQD (reference sequence). The CDR3 here is CASSESAGGRSKSTDTQYF. As DNA, the CDR3 is TGCGCCAGCAGTGAGTCGGCGGGAGGGCGGTCGAAAAGCACAGATACGCAGTATTTT.

The rearrangement uses TRBV7-8 and TRBJ2-7, with 9 bases fitting TRBD1. From germline, CDR1 is SGHVS and CDR2 FQNEAQ. The CDR3 runs to 15 residues. V was pared by 1 base and J by 2 bases, with 3 bases of the junction left unmatched. The CDR3 loop is CASSLGGQGAYEQYF. As DNA, the CDR3 is TGTGCCAGCAGCTTAGGGGGACAGGGCGCCTACGAGCAGTACTTC.

The CDR3 nucleotides are TGTGCCAGCAGCTTAACGGCGGGGGGTGGGGGCTACGAGCAGTACTTC. Protein sequence: CASSLTAGGGGYEQYF. This chain joins TRBV7-9 and TRBJ2-7; TRBD2 agrees at 8 bases. The junction had 9 bases not matched to a gene; V was cut back by 2 bases and J by 3 bases. This CDR3 has 16 amino acids. Germline CDR1 SEHNR, CDR2 FQNEAQ (reference sequence).